This T cell receptor (beta chain) derives from a study of T cell repertoires in cytomegalovirus infection. Study details: Matching HLA type, along with CMV infection, was indicated by public TCR beta signatures. Study findings and constraints: Across the ex vivo response, the dominant clonotypes were HLA-C-restricted CMV-specific TCR beta clonotypes.

TCRdb analysed the reads with MiXCR anew, one entry per CDR3 protein. This table has 250,000 to 300,000 distinct CDR3 sequences, roughly a quarter appearing once. The CDR3 loop spans 15 amino acids. Germline V gene sequence: CDR1 SGHNT, CDR2 YYREEE (reference sequence). The V and J ends lost 0 bases and 4 bases respectively, with 11 bases between them. Note on this clonotype: The target antigen is unknown.

The rearrangement links TRBV5-4 to TRBJ1-5; D perhaps matches TRBD1 (6 bases). Sequenced: PBMCs. The sequence derives from a human donor in good health (CMV status not recorded). Some clones in this sample may be carry-over from other donors' samples. CDR3 region: CASSLEGGRNQPQHF. For the CDR3, the DNA is TGTGCCAGCAGCTTGGAAGGGGGGCGGAATCAGCCCCAGCATTTT.